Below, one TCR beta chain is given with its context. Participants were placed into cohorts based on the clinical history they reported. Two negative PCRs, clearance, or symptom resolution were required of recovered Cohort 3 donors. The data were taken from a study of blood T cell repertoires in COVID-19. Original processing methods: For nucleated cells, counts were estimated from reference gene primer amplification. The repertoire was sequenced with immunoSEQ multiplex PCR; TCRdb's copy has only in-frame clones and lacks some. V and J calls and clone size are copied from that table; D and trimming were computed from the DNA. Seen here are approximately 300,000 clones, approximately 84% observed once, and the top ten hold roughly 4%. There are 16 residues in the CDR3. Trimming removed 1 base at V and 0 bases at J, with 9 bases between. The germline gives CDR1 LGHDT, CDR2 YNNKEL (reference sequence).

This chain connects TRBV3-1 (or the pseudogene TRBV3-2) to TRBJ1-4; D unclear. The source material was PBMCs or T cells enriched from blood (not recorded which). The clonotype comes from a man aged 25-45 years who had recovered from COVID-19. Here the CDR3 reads CASSQGPSATNEKLFF. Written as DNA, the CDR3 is TGTGCCAGCAGCCAAGGGCCTTCTGCAACTAATGAAAAACTGTTTTTT.